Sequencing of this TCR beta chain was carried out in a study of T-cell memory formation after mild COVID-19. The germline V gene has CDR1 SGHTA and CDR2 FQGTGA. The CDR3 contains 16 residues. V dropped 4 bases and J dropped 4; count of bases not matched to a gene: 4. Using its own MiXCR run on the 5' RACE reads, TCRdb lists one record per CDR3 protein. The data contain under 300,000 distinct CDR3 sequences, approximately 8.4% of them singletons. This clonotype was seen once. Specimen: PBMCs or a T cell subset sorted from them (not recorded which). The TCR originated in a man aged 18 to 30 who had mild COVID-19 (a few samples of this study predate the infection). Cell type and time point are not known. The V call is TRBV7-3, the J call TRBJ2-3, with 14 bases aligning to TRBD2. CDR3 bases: TGTGCCAGCAGCTCAGGACTAGCGGGGGGAGCAGATACGCAGTATTTT. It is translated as CASSSGLAGGADTQYF.